A selection of T cell receptor beta chains follows, all from one sample in a study of blood T cells in healthy people across ages. One entry per CDR3 protein, called by TCRdb with MiXCR from the 5' RACE reads. Of approximately 810,000 distinct CDR3 sequences listed, around 36% were seen once; the top ten hold roughly 13%. Sequencing was carried out using blood. The source is a man younger than 35 in good health. Each CDR3 is given with its conserved first and last residue. The order of the fields is J gene, V gene, D gene, clone size, CDR3 protein, CDR3 DNA. D genes are given only for firm matches. Clone sizes are given selectively: once, few, many, or a class where the clone is expanded.

TRBJ2-2	TRBV4-1	-	-	CASSLRPRVRELFF	TGCGCCAGCAGCCTTAGACCCAGGGTCCGGGAGCTGTTTTTT
TRBJ2-6	TRBV5-1	-	many	CASSAGASRANVLTF	TGCGCCAGCAGCGCAGGTGCCTCCCGGGCCAACGTCCTGACTTTC
TRBJ1-6	TRBV5-1	-	many	CASSSENSPLHF	TGCGCCAGCAGCTCGGAGAATTCACCCCTCCACTTT
TRBJ2-1	TRBV5-5	-	few	CASTSGSGFEQFF	TGTGCCAGCACCTCAGGAAGTGGCTTTGAGCAGTTCTTC
TRBJ1-5	TRBV12-3/TRBV12-4	TRBD1	-	CASSLGGQGSNQPQHF	TGTGCCAGCAGTTTAGGGGGACAGGGAAGCAATCAGCCCCAGCATTTT
TRBJ2-5	TRBV7-9	-	few	CASTDLETQYF	TGTGCCAGCACCGACCTGGAGACCCAGTACTTC
TRBJ2-5	TRBV12-3/TRBV12-4	-	many	CASSVYGETQYF	TGTGCCAGCAGTGTATACGGGGAGACCCAGTACTTC
TRBJ2-1	TRBV9	-	-	CASSETAGVRGNYNEQFF	TGTGCCAGCAGCGAGACCGCGGGAGTCAGGGGGAACTACAATGAGCAGTTCTTC
TRBJ2-5	TRBV25-1	TRBD1	-	CASSEWETGGPKTQYF	TGTGCCAGCAGTGAATGGGAGACAGGGGGCCCAAAGACCCAGTACTTC
TRBJ2-7	TRBV4-3	TRBD1	few	CASSQDPGTAYEQYF	TGCGCCAGCAGCCAAGATCCCGGGACAGCCTACGAGCAGTACTTC
TRBJ2-3	TRBV7-9	TRBD2	-	CATEYGGGQNTQYF	TGTGCCACCGAATATGGCGGGGGGCAGAATACGCAGTATTTT
TRBJ2-6	TRBV7-2	-	-	CASSPWTAGANVLTF	TGTGCCAGCAGCCCATGGACAGCTGGGGCCAACGTCCTGACTTTC
TRBJ2-7	TRBV29-1	-	few	CSVPKPVGSSYEQYF	TGCAGCGTCCCCAAGCCAGTAGGGAGCTCCTACGAGCAGTACTTC
TRBJ1-2	TRBV7-2	-	many	CASSSPGQPNYGYTF	TGTGCCAGCAGCTCGCCCGGACAGCCTAACTATGGCTACACCTTC
TRBJ1-1	TRBV4-1	-	-	CASSPRLGGADTEAFF	TGCGCCAGCAGCCCAAGGTTGGGAGGGGCGGACACTGAAGCTTTCTTT
TRBJ1-5	TRBV3-1	-	-	CTSSVSGSNQPQHF	TGTACCAGCAGCGTGAGTGGGAGCAATCAGCCCCAGCATTTT
TRBJ1-2	TRBV7-2	-	many	CASSLGGSYSYGYTF	TGTGCCAGCAGCCTGGGGGGGAGTTATAGCTATGGCTACACCTTC